This T cell receptor (beta chain) derives from a study of blood T cell repertoires in COVID-19. Only in-frame clones appear in the TCRdb table, and some are missing; sequencing was by immunoSEQ multiplex PCR. The repertoire holds around 250,000 clones, approximately 86% seen once, with about 7.6% in the top ten. Germline V gene lookup returns CDR1 MNHNS and CDR2 SASEGT. V shed 3 bases, J shed 4 bases, and the junction held 3 bases outside the gene matches. This CDR3 is built from 13 residues. The specimen was peripheral blood. This sequence was found in a woman in her sixties or seventies with active or convalescent COVID-19. The rearrangement uses TRBV6-1 and TRBJ2-7; 7 bases are shared with TRBD1. Here the CDR3 reads CASSDGTAYEQYF. The CDR3 region has the DNA TGTGCCAGCAGTGATGGGACAGCTTACGAGCAGTACTTC.